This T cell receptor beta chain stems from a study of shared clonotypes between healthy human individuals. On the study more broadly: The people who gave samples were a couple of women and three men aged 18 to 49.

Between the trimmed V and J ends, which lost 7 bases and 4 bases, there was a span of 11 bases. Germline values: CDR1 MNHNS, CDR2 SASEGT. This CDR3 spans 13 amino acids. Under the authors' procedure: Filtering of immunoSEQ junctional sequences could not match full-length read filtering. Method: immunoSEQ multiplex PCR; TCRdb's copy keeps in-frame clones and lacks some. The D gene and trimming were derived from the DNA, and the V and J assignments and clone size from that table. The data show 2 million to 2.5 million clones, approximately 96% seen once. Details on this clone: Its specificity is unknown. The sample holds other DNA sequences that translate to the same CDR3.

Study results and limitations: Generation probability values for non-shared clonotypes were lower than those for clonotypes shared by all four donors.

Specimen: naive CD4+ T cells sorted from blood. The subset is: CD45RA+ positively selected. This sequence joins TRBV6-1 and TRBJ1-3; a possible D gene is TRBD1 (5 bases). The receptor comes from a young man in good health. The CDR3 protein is CASIQGLGNTIYF. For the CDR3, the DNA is TGTGCCAGCATCCAGGGATTAGGAAACACCATATATTTT.